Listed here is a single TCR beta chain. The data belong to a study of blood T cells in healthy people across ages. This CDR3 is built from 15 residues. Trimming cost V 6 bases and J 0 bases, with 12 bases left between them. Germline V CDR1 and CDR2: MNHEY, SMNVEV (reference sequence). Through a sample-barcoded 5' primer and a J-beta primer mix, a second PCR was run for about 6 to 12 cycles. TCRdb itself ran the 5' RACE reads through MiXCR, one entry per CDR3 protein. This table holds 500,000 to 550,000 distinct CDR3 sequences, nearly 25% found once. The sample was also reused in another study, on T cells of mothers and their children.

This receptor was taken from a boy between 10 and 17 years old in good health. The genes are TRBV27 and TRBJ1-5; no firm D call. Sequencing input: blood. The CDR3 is CASSTAPNSNQPQHF. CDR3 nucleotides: TGTGCCAGCAGCACGGCCCCCAATAGCAATCAGCCCCAGCATTTT.